The 20 T cell receptor beta chains in this list originate from one sample, sequenced in a study of T cell repertoires in cytomegalovirus infection. Their antigens are not known. MiXCR, run by TCRdb on the reads, gives a single entry per CDR3 protein. This sample has fewer than 850,000 distinct CDR3 sequences, with 25% to 35% found just once. Sequenced here: cultured CD8+ T cells from PBMCs, sampled from culture after CMV antigen stimulation. Every receptor here comes from a human donor in good health (CMV status not recorded). Some clones in this sample may be carry-over from other donors' samples.

The rearrangement joins TRBV6-2 or TRBV6-3 to TRBJ1-5, with D possibly TRBD1 on 6 matching bases. The CDR3 has 15 amino acids. The V and J ends lost 7 bases and 4 bases respectively, with 17 bases between them. Germline CDR1 is MNHEY and CDR2 is SVGEGT. The CDR3 DNA follows: TGTGCCAGCACCACCCCGGGGGCCTCGAATCAGCCCCAGCATTTT. This translates into CASTTPGASNQPQHF.

This clonotype was seen more than once but under ten times. The chain combines TRBV4-1 with TRBJ2-1; D is uncertain. Between the trimmed V and J ends, which lost 1 base and 3 bases, there was a span of 13 bases. CDR3 size: 16 residues. CDR1 is MGHRA and CDR2 is YSYEKL in the germline V gene. This CDR3 reads CASSQVNLVVYNEQFF. The CDR3 bases are TGCGCCAGCAGCCAAGTGAATCTAGTGGTCTACAATGAGCAGTTCTTC.

The chain has TRBV5-7 and TRBJ2-7; no clear D. TRBV5-7 is sorted into the ORF group, with uncertain function. Trimming left V 3 bases short and J 4 bases short, with 17 bases between. This CDR3 is built from 15 residues. CDR3 in amino acids: CASSSLGSLPYEQYV. The CDR3 nucleotides read TGTGCCAGCAGCTCCCTTGGATCCCTCCCATACGAGCAGTACGTC.

There are a few counts of this clonotype. V is TRBV7-6 and J is TRBJ1-4; D unresolved. CDR3 length equals 15 residues. The germline gives CDR1 SGHVS, CDR2 FNYEAQ. The V and J ends lost 4 bases and 3 bases respectively, with 12 bases between them. CDR3 coding DNA: TGTGCCAGCAGCTCACTACAGCGATCTAATGAAAAACTGTTTTTT. Translated: CASSSLQRSNEKLFF.

At least ten counts were recorded for this clonotype. This sequence joins TRBV7-2 and TRBJ2-7, with 12 bases aligning to TRBD2. V was pared by 3 bases and J by 7 bases, with 10 bases of the junction left unmatched. The CDR3 spans 16 residues. CDR1 is SGHTA and CDR2 is FQGNSA in the germline V gene. The CDR3: CASSFFLTSGGYEQYF. For the CDR3, the DNA is TGTGCCAGCAGCTTTTTCCTTACTAGCGGGGGGTATGAGCAGTACTTC.

The gene calls are TRBV6-8 and TRBJ2-2; 8 positions match TRBD2. The CDR3 extends over 18 amino acids. Germline values: CDR1 MNHGY, CDR2 SAAAGT. V was pared by 0 bases and J by 5 bases, with 11 bases of the junction left unmatched. Here the CDR3 reads CASSYSNSRGDRTGELFF. The CDR3 DNA sequence: TGTGCCAGCAGTTACTCGAACTCGCGGGGGGATAGGACCGGGGAGCTGTTTTTT.

This clonotype showed up just a few times. CDR3 DNA: TGTGCCAGTAGTAAGACAGAACACACTGAAGCTTTCTTT. Its protein is CASSKTEHTEAFF. This sequence joins TRBV19 and TRBJ1-1, with D perhaps matching TRBD1 (5 bases). This CDR3 is 13 amino acids long. V lost 4 bases and J lost 3, with 9 bases in between. Germline V CDR1 and CDR2: LNHDA, SQIVND (reference sequence).

The sample holds many counts of this clonotype. The chain carries TRBV7-2 and TRBJ1-4, with D perhaps matching TRBD1 (5 bases). V lost 4 bases, J lost 15 bases, and 18 bases lay in between. CDR1 and CDR2 (germline): SGHTA, FQGNSA. This CDR3 is 13 amino acids long. The CDR3, as DNA: TGTGCCAGCAGCTCCCTCTCCGACGGGGGTATGTTTTTT. It specifies CASSSLSDGGMFF.

This clonotype was detected only a few times. The rearrangement links TRBV5-4 to TRBJ1-2, with D maybe TRBD1 (5 bases). Germline CDR1 SGHNT, CDR2 YYREEE (reference sequence). The CDR3 runs 13 residues. V shed 7 bases and J shed 1 base, with 11 bases lying between them. The CDR3 protein is CASGDWNNYGYTF. DNA for the CDR3: TGTGCCAGCGGGGACTGGAATAACTATGGCTACACCTTC.

This chain connects TRBV20-1 to TRBJ2-5, with D possibly TRBD2 on 6 matching bases. The V gene's germline CDR1 is DFQATT and CDR2 SNEGSKA (reference sequence). V lost 6 bases and J lost 2, with 16 bases in between. CDR3 size: 14 residues. CDR3 in amino acids: CSAPLGGPQETQYF. The DNA of the CDR3 is TGCAGTGCCCCCCTCGGGGGACCTCAAGAGACCCAGTACTTC.

V gene TRBV12-3 or TRBV12-4 combines with J gene TRBJ2-3; D is possibly TRBD2 (5 bases). This CDR3 region has 15 residues. Trimming pared 5 bases from V and 2 bases from J, leaving 14 bases between. The CDR3 DNA reads as TGTGCCAGCAGTCCACCCCGAGCGGTCACAGATACGCAGTATTTT. Amino acid sequence: CASSPPRAVTDTQYF.

The chain carries TRBV19 and TRBJ1-2; 7 bases map to TRBD1. Trimming removed 5 bases from V and 4 bases from J; junction bases left unmatched: 10. CDR1 LNHDA and CDR2 SQIVND come from the germline V gene (reference sequence). The CDR3 covers 15 residues. CDR3 bases: TGTGCCAGTAGTGATCGACAGGGCGCCTTCTATGGCTACACCTTC. Its protein product is CASSDRQGAFYGYTF.

V is TRBV27 and J is TRBJ2-1; D is ambiguous. V lost 5 bases and J lost 4, with 9 bases in between. CDR1 is MNHEY and CDR2 is SMNVEV in the germline V gene (reference sequence). This CDR3 comprises 13 residues. The CDR3 DNA is TGTGCCAGCAGTGCCTACGTTTACAATGAGCAGTTCTTC. It specifies CASSAYVYNEQFF.

This clonotype was found many times. The rearrangement joins TRBV7-9 to TRBJ1-1, with 10 bases lining up with TRBD1. In germline, CDR1 is SEHNR, CDR2 FQNEAQ (reference sequence). This CDR3 comprises 14 residues. V was clipped by 8 bases and J by 1 base; unmatched bases: 4. Here the CDR3 reads CASGRTGGNTEAFF. The CDR3 coding sequence is TGTGCCAGCGGACGGACAGGGGGGAACACTGAAGCTTTCTTT.

Worth noting for this clonotype: With a much larger clone just one base away, this may be a read error. The chain is built from TRBV12-3 or TRBV12-4 and TRBJ2-5; D perhaps matches TRBD1 (6 bases). The CDR3 extends over 13 amino acids. CDR3 coding DNA: TGTACCAGCACGGACAGAGGGGTCGAGACCCAGTACTTC. This gives the protein CTSTDRGVETQYF.

The chain employs TRBV13 and TRBJ2-3; D possibly corresponds to TRBD2 (6 bases). Deletions cut 5 bases from V and 2 bases from J, with 14 bases between. The germline CDR1 and CDR2 sequences are PRHDT and FYEKMQ (reference sequence). The CDR3 contains 15 residues. CDR3 coding DNA: TGTGCCAGCAGCCTCCCGGAGGGTCACACAGATACGCAGTATTTT. Its translation is CASSLPEGHTDTQYF.

This sequence joins TRBV6-2 or TRBV6-3 and TRBJ2-1; 9 bases map to TRBD2. The germline V gene has CDR1 MNHEY and CDR2 SVGEGT. Germline trimming cut 2 bases from V and 0 bases from J; bases unmatched to any gene: 5. The length of the CDR3 is 17 residues. CDR3 DNA: TGTGCCAGCAGTTACACTAGCGGGCTCAGCTCCTACAATGAGCAGTTCTTC. Encoded protein: CASSYTSGLSSYNEQFF.

The chain recombines TRBV2 with TRBJ1-6; possibly TRBD1 for D (5 bases). CDR1 and CDR2 (germline): SNHLY, FYNNEI. There are 13 residues in the CDR3. Trimming cost V 10 bases and J 7 bases, with 14 bases left between them. The CDR3 sequence is CAIPGTVNSPLHF. The CDR3 bases are TGTGCCATCCCAGGGACGGTAAATTCACCCCTCCACTTT. Full variable domain (rest looked up from reference TRBV2 and TRBJ1-6): EPEVTQTPSHQVTQMGQEVILRCVPISNHLYFYWYRQILGQKVEFLVSFYNNEISEKSEIFDDQFSVERPDGSNFTLKIRSTKLEDSAMYFCAIPGTVNSPLHFGNGTRLTVT.

This clonotype was recorded at least ten times. V gene TRBV7-2 combines with J gene TRBJ1-2; weak D call: TRBD1 (6 bases). The CDR3 totals 17 residues. The V and J ends lost 0 bases and 1 base respectively, with 15 bases between them. The germline V gene encodes CDR1 SGHTA and CDR2 FQGNSA. The CDR3 loop is CASSLAQGQDNNYGYTF. In DNA, the CDR3 is TGTGCCAGCAGCTTAGCTCAGGGGCAGGACAATAACTATGGCTACACCTTC.

This clonotype was recorded once. The chain couples TRBV5-5 to TRBJ1-6; 11 bases agree with TRBD1. CDR3 length: 17 amino acids. Germline-derived CDR1 and CDR2 are SGHKS and YYEKEE (reference sequence). The junction had 7 bases not matched to a gene; V was cut back by 3 bases and J by 5 bases. This CDR3 is CASSSPDRGLDNSPLHF. CDR3 nucleotides: TGTGCCAGCAGCTCCCCGGACAGGGGGCTTGATAATTCACCCCTCCACTTT.